This note documents a single T cell receptor (beta chain) sequence. Its antigen is not known. The source of the sample is a study of T cell responses to AZD1222 COVID-19 vaccine. General study results and limits: Scientists sampled the repertoires only once the peak T cell response had passed.

V lost 6 bases and J 3 bases, leaving 12 bases between the germline ends. CDR1 and CDR2 from the germline V gene are MNHEY and SMNVEV (reference sequence). The CDR3 runs 14 residues. The method was immunoSEQ multiplex PCR; TCRdb's version includes in-frame clones alone and lacks a portion of them. The sample has fewer than 150,000 clones, around nine tenths seen once; the top ten hold about a tenth. The TCR comes from an adult who received the AZD1222 COVID-19 vaccine. This chain uses TRBV27 with TRBJ2-4, with D hard to call. The sample in question was peripheral blood, obtained 28 days after the second AZD1222 dose. The DNA of the CDR3 is TGTGCCAGCAGCTCACCCTCAGGCAAAAACATTCAGTACTTC. As protein: CASSSPSGKNIQYF.